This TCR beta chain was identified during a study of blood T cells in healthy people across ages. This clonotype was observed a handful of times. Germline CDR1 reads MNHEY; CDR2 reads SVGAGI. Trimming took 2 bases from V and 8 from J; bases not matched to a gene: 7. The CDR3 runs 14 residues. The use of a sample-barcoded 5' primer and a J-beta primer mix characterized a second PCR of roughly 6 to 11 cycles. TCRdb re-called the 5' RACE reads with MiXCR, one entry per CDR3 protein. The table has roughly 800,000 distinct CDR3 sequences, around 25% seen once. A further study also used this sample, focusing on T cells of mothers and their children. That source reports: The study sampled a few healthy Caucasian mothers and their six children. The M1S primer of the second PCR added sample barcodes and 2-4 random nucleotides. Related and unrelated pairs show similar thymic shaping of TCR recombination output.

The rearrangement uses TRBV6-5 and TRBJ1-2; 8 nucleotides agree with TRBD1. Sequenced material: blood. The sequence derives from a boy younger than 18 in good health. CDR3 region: CASSYGTGRTGYTF. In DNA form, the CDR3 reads TGTGCCAGCAGTTACGGGACAGGAAGGACGGGCTACACCTTC.